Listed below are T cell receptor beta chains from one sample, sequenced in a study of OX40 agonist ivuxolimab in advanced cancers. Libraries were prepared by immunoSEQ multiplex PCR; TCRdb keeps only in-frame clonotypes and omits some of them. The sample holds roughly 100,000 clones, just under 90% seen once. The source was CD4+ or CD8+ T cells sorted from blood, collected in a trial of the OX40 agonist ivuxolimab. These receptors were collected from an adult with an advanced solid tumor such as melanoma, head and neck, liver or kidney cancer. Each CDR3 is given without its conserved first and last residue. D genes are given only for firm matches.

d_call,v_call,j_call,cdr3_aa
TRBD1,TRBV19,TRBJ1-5,ASGTGRAQPQH
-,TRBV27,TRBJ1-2,ASRTALGAPGRGYT
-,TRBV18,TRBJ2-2,ASSPQNTGELF
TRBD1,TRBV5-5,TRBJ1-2,ASSLTGDYGYT
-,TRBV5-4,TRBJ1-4,ASSPSGSTRANEKLF
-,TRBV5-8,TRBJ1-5,ASSLAGNDQPQH
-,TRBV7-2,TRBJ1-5,ASSVSRNQPQH
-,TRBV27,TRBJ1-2,ASSPREGRYGYT
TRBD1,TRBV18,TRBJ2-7,ASSPPTGLYEQY
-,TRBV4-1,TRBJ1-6,ASSPRQSSSYNSPLH
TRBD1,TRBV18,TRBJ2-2,ASSPLGTGVGGELF
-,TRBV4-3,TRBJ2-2,ASSQNTGELF
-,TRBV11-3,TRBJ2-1,ASSLTRGGNEQF
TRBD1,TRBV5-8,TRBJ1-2,ASSLGQGNYGYT
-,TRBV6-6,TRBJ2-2,ASMVGNTGELF
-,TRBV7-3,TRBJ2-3,ASSLMASSTDTQY
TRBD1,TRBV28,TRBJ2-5,ASKKGQAEETQY
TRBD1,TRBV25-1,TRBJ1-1,ASSETGGTEAF
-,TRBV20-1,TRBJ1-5,SSGGNQPQH
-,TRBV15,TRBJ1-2,ATSPFGGLDYGYT
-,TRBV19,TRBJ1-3,ASSNTGTFSGNTIY
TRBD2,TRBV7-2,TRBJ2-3,ASSLRLAGSTDTQY
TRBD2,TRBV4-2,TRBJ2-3,ASSQDPASGGADTQY
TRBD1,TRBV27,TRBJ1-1,ASSSTQGASPEAF
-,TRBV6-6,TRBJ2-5,ASRRGEETQY
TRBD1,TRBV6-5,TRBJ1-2,ASRKDRGTGYT
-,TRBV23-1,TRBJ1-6,ASSQSWEGPYDSPLH
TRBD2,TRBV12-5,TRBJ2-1,ASGFTTSGADDEQF
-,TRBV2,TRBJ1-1,ASSARLLNTEAF
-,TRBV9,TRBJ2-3,ASSVGWAGDTQY
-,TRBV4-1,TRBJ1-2,ASSQDPGSHYGYT
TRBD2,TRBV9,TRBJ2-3,ASSVEGVAGVRITDTQY
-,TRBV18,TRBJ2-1,ASSSGGESRNEQF
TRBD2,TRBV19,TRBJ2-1,ASYSGRVGSYNEQF
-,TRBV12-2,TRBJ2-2,ASRLAGTANTGELF
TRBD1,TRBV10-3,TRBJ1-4,AISESGTAGEKLF
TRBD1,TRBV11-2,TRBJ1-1,ASSLGQGSVNTEAF
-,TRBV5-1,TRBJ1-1,ASSFTGPPNTEAF
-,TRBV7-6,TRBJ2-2,ASSQKDFPGELF
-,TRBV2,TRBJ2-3,ASILTDTQY
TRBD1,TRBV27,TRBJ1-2,ASSLMGDSYGYT
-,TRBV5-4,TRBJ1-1,ASIKKGGGLNTEAF
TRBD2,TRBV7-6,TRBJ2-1,ASSFTSGGNNEQF
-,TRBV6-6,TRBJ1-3,ASRGPSGNTIY
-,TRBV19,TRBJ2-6,ASSTGSGSGANVLT
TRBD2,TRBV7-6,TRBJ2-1,ASSPVAGTRNEQF
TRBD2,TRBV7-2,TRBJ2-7,ASSSQRGGSYEQY
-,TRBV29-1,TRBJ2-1,SVGQLIYNEQF
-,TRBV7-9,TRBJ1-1,ASSLESVNTEAF
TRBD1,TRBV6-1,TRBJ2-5,ATRDRGQETQY
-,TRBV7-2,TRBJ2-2,ASSLRGRGSLNTGELF
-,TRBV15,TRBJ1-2,ATSRDLRTAPYGYT
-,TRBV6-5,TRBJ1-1,ASSSQPGRGNTEAF
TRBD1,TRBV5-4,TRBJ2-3,ASSYPGTGSTDTQY
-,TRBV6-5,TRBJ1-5,ASRRDQRIGQPQH
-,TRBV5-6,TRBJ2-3,ASSLRPTSTDTQY
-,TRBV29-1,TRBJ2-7,SAGLRGAEQY